This TCR beta chain was obtained from a study of T cell repertoires in ileal Crohn's disease. The CDR3 length is 16 residues. Data came from immunoSEQ multiplex PCR; TCRdb stores just in-frame clones and leaves some out. The data contain under 2,000 clones, 81% of them singletons. The clonotype was recovered from an adult with Crohn's disease. The V call is TRBV1, the J call TRBJ2-1; TRBD1 is taken as the D call from the table, unchecked against the DNA. TRBV1 is a pseudogene. The source material was ileal tissue. The DNA for the CDR3 is TGCACCAGCAGTTATCAGGGGGCGCGAGGTGACAATGAGCAGTTCTTC. Its protein is CTSSYQGARGDNEQFF.